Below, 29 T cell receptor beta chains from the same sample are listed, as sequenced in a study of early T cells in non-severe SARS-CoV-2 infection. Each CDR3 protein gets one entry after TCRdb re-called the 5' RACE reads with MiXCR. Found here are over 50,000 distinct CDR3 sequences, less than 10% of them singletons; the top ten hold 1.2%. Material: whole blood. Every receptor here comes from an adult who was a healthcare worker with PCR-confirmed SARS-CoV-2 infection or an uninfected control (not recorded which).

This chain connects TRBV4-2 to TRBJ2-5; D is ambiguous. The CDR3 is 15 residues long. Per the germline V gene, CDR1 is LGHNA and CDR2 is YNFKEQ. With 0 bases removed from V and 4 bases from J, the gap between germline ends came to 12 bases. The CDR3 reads CASSQDLGTGETQYF. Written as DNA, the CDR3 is TGTGCCAGCAGCCAAGATTTAGGCACCGGAGAGACCCAGTACTTC.

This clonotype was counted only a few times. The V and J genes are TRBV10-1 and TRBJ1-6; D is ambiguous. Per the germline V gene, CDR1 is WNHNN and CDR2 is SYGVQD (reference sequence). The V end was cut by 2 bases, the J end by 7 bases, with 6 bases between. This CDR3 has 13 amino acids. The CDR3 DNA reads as TGCGCCAGCAGTGAGGCAGCGAATTCACCCCTCCACTTT. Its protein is CASSEAANSPLHF.

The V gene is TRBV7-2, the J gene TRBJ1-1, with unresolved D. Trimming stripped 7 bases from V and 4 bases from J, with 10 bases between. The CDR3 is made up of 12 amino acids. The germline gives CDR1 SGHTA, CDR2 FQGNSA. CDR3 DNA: TGTGCCAGCAAACACCGAAGCACTGAAGCTTTCTTT. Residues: CASKHRSTEAFF. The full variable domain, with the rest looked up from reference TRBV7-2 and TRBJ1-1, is GAGVSQSPSNKVTEKGKDVELRCDPISGHTALYWYRQSLGQGLEFLIYFQGNSAPDKSGLPSDRFSAERTGGSVSTLTIQRTQQEDSAVYLCASKHRSTEAFFGQGTRLTVV.

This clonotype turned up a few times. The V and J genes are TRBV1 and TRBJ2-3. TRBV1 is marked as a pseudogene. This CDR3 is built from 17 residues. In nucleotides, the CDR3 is TGCACCAGCAGCCAAGGACCCGTCCTGGAAAACACAGATACGCAGTATTTT. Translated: CTSSQGPVLENTDTQYF.

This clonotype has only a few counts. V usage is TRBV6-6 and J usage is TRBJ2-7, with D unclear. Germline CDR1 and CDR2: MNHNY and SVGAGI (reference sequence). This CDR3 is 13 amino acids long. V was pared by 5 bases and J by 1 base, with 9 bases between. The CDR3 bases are TGTGCCAGCAGTACCGAGCCGTCCTACGAGCAGTACGTC. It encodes CASSTEPSYEQYV.

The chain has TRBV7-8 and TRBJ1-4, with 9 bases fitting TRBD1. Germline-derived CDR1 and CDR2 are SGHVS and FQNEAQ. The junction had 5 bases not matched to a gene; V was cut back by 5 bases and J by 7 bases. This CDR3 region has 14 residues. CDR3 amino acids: CASSEQGAGEKLFF. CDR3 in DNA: TGTGCCAGCAGCGAACAGGGGGCTGGTGAAAAACTGTTTTTT.

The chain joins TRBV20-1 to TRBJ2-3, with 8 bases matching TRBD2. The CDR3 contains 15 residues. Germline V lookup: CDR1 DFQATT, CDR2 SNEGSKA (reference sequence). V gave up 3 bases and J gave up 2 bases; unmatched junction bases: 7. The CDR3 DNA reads TGCAGTGCTAGCACCAGCGGGGGACCCACAGATACGCAGTATTTT. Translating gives CSASTSGGPTDTQYF.

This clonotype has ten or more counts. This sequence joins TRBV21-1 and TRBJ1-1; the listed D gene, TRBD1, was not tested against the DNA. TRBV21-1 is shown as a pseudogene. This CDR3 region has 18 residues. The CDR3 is CASSKASGKTAMNTEAFF. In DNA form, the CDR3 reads TGTGCCAGCAGCAAAGCAAGTGGAAAGACAGCTATGAACACTGAAGCTTTCTTT.

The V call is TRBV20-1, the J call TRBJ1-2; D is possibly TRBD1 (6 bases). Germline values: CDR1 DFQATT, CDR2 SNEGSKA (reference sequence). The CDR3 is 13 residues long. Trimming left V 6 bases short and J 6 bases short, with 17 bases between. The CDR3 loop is CSAWVTGADGYTF. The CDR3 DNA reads TGCAGTGCCTGGGTCACGGGGGCTGATGGCTACACCTTC.

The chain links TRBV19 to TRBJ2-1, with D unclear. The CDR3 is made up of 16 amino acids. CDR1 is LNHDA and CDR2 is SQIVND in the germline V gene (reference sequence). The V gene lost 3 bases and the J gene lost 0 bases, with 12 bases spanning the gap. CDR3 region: CASSMGGPFSYNEQFF. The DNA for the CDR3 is TGTGCCAGTAGTATGGGCGGACCGTTCTCCTACAATGAGCAGTTCTTC.

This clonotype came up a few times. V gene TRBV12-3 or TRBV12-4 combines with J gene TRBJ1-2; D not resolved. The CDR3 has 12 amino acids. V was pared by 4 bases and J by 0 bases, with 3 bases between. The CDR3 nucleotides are TGTGCCAGCAGTTGGTCTAACTATGGCTACACCTTC. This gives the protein CASSWSNYGYTF.

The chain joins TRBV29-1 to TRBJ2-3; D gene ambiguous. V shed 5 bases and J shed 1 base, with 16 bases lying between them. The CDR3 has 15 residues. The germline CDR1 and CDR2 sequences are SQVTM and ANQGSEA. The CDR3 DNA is TGCAGCGTTCTTGGGGATCCCCTAGGCACAGATACGCAGTATTTT. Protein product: CSVLGDPLGTDTQYF.

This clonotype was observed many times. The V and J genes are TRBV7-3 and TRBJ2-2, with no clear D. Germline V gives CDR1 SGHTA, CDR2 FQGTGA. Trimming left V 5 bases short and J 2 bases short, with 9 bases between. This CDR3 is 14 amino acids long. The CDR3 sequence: CASSRQKNTGELFF. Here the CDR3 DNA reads TGTGCCAGCAGCCGTCAAAAAAACACCGGGGAGCTGTTTTTT.

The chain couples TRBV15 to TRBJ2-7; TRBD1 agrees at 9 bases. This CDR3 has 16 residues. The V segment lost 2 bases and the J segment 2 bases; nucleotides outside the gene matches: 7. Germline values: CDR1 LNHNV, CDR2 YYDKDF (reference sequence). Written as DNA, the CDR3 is TGTGCCACCAGCAGATTCCGGGACAGGGTCACCTACGAGCAGTACGTC. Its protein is CATSRFRDRVTYEQYV.

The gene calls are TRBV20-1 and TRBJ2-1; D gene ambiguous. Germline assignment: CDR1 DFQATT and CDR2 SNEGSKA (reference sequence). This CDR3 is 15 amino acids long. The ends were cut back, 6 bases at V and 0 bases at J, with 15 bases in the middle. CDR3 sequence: CSASKTRSSYNEQFF. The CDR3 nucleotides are TGCAGTGCCTCTAAGACTCGTAGCTCCTACAATGAGCAGTTCTTC.

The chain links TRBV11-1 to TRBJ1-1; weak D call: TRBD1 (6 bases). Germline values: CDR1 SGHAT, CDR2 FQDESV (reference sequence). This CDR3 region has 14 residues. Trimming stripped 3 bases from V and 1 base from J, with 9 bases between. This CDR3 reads CASSFWTENTEAFF. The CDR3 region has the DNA TGTGCCAGCAGCTTCTGGACAGAGAACACTGAAGCTTTCTTT.

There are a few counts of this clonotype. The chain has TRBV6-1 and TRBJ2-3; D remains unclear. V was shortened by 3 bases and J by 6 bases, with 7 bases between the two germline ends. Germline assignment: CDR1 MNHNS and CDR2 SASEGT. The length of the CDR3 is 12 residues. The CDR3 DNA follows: TGTGCCAGCAGTGAGTACTCCGATACGCAGTATTTT. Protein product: CASSEYSDTQYF.

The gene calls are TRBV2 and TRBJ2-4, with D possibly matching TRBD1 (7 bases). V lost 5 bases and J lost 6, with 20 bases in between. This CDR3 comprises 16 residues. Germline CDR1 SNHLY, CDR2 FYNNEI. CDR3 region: CASSTQGGAGTNIQYF. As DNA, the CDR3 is TGTGCCAGCAGTACTCAGGGGGGCGCGGGAACAAACATTCAGTACTTC.

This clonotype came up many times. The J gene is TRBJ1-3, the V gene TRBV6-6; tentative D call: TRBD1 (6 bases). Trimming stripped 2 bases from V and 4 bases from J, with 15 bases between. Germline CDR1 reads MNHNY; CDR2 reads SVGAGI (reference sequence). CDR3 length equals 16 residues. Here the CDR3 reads CASSYVRGASGNTIYF. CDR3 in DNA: TGTGCCAGCAGTTACGTCAGGGGAGCGTCCGGAAACACCATATATTTT.

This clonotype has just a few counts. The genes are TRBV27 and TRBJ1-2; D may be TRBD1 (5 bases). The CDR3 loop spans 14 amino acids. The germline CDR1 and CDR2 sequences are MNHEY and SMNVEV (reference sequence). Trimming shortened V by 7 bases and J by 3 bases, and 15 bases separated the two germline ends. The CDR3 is CASNPLGRDYGYTF. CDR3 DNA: TGTGCCAGCAACCCCCTAGGCAGGGACTATGGCTACACCTTC.

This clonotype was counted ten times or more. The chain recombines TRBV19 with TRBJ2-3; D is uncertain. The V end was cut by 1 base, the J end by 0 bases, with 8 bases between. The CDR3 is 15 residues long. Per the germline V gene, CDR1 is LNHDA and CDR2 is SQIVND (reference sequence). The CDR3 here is CASSIVVGSTDTQYF. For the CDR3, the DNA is TGTGCCAGTAGTATAGTCGTGGGTAGCACAGATACGCAGTATTTT.

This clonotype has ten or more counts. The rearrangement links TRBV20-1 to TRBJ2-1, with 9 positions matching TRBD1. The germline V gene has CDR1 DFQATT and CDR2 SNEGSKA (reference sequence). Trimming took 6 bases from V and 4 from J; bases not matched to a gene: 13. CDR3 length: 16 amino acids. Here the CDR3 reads CSAVDGGTGPYNEQFF. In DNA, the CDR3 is TGCAGTGCCGTGGATGGTGGGACAGGGCCGTACAATGAGCAGTTCTTC.

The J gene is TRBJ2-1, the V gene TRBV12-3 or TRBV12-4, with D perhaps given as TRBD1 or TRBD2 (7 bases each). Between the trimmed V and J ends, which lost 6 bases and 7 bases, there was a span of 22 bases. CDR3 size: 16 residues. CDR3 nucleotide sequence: TGTGCCAGCAGGACCTCAGGGGGGGGGCCGGTAAATGAGCAGTTCTTC. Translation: CASRTSGGGPVNEQFF.

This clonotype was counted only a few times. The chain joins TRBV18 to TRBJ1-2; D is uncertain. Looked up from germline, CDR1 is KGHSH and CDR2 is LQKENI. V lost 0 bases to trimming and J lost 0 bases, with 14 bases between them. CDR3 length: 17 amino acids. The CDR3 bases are TGTGCCAGCTCACCACCGAATCGTCCACTCACTAACTATGGCTACACCTTC. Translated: CASSPPNRPLTNYGYTF.

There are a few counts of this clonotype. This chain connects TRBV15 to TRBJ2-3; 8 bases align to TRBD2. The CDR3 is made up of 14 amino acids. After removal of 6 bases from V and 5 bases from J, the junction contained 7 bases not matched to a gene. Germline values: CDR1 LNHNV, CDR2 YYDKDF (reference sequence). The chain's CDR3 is CATSNPGGRDTQYF. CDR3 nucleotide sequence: TGTGCCACCAGTAATCCGGGGGGGCGAGATACGCAGTATTTT.

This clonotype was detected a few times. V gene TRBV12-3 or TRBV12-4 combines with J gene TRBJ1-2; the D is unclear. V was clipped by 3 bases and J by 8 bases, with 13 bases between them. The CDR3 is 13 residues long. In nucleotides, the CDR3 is TGTGCCAGCAGTTTTTCGGCAGCCGCGGGCTACACCTTC. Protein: CASSFSAAAGYTF.

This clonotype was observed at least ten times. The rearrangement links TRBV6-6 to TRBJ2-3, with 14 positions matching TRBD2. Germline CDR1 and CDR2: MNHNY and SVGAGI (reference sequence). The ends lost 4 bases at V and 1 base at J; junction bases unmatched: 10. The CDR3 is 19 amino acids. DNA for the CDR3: TGTGCCAGCAGTTTACCCCCCTTGGGACTAGCGGGGGGCACAGATACGCAGTATTTT. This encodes CASSLPPLGLAGGTDTQYF.

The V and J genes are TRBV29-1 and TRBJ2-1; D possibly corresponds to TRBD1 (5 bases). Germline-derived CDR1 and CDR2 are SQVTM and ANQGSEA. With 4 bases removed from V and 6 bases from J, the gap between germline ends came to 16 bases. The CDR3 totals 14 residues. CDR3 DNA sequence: TGCAGCGTTGCCGGCAGGGTAGGGGTCAATGAGCAGTTCTTC. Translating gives CSVAGRVGVNEQFF.

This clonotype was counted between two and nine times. This CDR3 reads CASSASPGRRLYGYTF. CDR3 bases: TGTGCCAGCAGTGCTAGTCCGGGACGGCGGCTGTATGGCTACACCTTC. The chain is built from TRBV12-3 or TRBV12-4 and TRBJ1-2, with D possibly TRBD1 on 5 matching bases. The V and J ends lost 5 bases and 5 bases respectively, with 21 bases between them. The CDR3 totals 16 residues.